A selection of T cell receptor beta chains follows, all from one sample in a study of T-cell reconstitution after alpha-beta-depleted transplantation in children. TCRdb redid the calling of the PCR reads with MiXCR, one entry per CDR3 protein. This sample has fewer than 750,000 distinct CDR3 sequences; roughly 23% occur once, and the top ten carry roughly 14%. Material: PBMCs, mostly from graft donor cells, obtained 360 days after TCRalphabeta/CD19-depleted stem cell transplant. The receptors stem from a boy under three years old who had a stem cell transplant for acute myeloid leukemia, so the T cells may come from the graft donor. Both conserved end residues are part of each CDR3. A D gene is named only where the DNA matches it firmly. Rows give clone size only sometimes, using once, few, many, or a class for an expanded clone.

j_call: TRBJ2-5; clone_size: many; v_call: TRBV29-1; cdr3_length: 12; d_call: NA; cdr3_nt: TGCAGCGTTGGGACCCTCCAAGAGACCCAGTACTTC; cdr3_aa: CSVGTLQETQYF
j_call: TRBJ1-4; clone_size: few; v_call: TRBV29-1; cdr3_length: 15; d_call: NA; cdr3_nt: TGCAGCGCCCTGGACAGCCTGGGGACTAATGAAAAACTGTTTTTT; cdr3_aa: CSALDSLGTNEKLFF
j_call: TRBJ1-2; clone_size: NA; v_call: TRBV7-2; cdr3_length: 15; d_call: NA; cdr3_nt: TGTGCCAGCAGCTTAGAGGACAGACGCGGTAGGGGCTACACCTTC; cdr3_aa: CASSLEDRRGRGYTF
j_call: TRBJ2-5; clone_size: few; v_call: TRBV4-3; cdr3_length: 17; d_call: NA; cdr3_nt: TGCGCCAGCAGCCCAGACTCGACTTATAGGTACCAAGAGACCCAGTACTTC; cdr3_aa: CASSPDSTYRYQETQYF
j_call: TRBJ1-4; clone_size: many; v_call: TRBV12-3/TRBV12-4; cdr3_length: 15; d_call: NA; cdr3_nt: TGTGCCAGCAGTTTAGTTGCCGCAACTAATGAAAAACTGTTTTTT; cdr3_aa: CASSLVAATNEKLFF
j_call: TRBJ2-5; clone_size: NA; v_call: TRBV10-3; cdr3_length: 14; d_call: NA; cdr3_nt: TGTGCCATCAGTGAGTCTCTAGCCCAAGAGACCCAGTACTTC; cdr3_aa: CAISESLAQETQYF
j_call: TRBJ2-5; clone_size: few; v_call: TRBV15; cdr3_length: 14; d_call: NA; cdr3_nt: TGTGCCACCAGCAGAGAACTGGGGGAGAAGACCCAGTACTTC; cdr3_aa: CATSRELGEKTQYF
j_call: TRBJ2-2; clone_size: many; v_call: TRBV10-3; cdr3_length: 17; d_call: TRBD1; cdr3_nt: TGTGCCATCAGTGAGTCGATAAGGGGGCCCGGCACCGGGGAGCTGTTTTTT; cdr3_aa: CAISESIRGPGTGELFF
j_call: TRBJ2-7; clone_size: many; v_call: TRBV4-3; cdr3_length: 15; d_call: NA; cdr3_nt: TGCGCCAGCAGCCAAGTGGTCATGGGGGTCTACGAGCAGTACTTC; cdr3_aa: CASSQVVMGVYEQYF
j_call: TRBJ1-2; clone_size: few; v_call: TRBV29-1; cdr3_length: 16; d_call: NA; cdr3_nt: TGCAGCGTTGTTAGTCGACACCCCATAGGTAACTATGGCTACACCTTC; cdr3_aa: CSVVSRHPIGNYGYTF
j_call: TRBJ2-1; clone_size: many; v_call: TRBV6-1; cdr3_length: 16; d_call: TRBD2; cdr3_nt: TGTGCCAGCACCCACGGGCCTAGCGGGGGAAACAATGAGCAGTTCTTC; cdr3_aa: CASTHGPSGGNNEQFF
j_call: TRBJ2-7; clone_size: many; v_call: TRBV27; cdr3_length: 13; d_call: NA; cdr3_nt: TGTGCCAGCAGTTTAAGCATAGATGACGAGCAGTACTTC; cdr3_aa: CASSLSIDDEQYF